The 11 T cell receptor beta chains below come from one sample, sequenced in a study of T cells in Graves' hyperthyroidism and ophthalmopathy. Amplified TCR beta CDR3 regions came from RNA transcripts. First-round RT-PCR targeting the TCR CDR3 was performed with the HTBI primer set. TCRdb re-analysed the multiplex PCR reads in MiXCR, keeping a single row per CDR3 protein. The sample includes some 500,000 distinct CDR3 sequences, roughly a quarter of them seen just once. What was sequenced was blood. The origin of the receptors is a woman aged 25 to 39 with Graves' ophthalmopathy.

This clonotype has at least ten counts. The rearrangement uses TRBV28 and TRBJ1-2; possibly TRBD1 for D (6 bases). The CDR3 length is 13 residues. CDR1 is MDHEN, CDR2 SYDVKM, per germline. Deletions cut 0 bases from V and 5 bases from J, with 7 bases between. The chain's CDR3 is CASSLWGTYGYTF. The CDR3 DNA sequence: TGTGCCAGCAGTTTATGGGGGACATATGGCTACACCTTC.

This clonotype was counted ten times or more. The genes are TRBV6-5 and TRBJ2-7, with 7 bases fitting TRBD1. Germline-derived CDR1 and CDR2 are MNHEY and SVGAGI. After removal of 4 bases from V and 3 bases from J, the junction contained 9 bases not matched to a gene. The CDR3 is made up of 15 amino acids. The DNA for the CDR3 is TGTGCCAGCAGTTCCCAACAGGGGTTCGGCTACGAGCAGTACTTC. Protein sequence: CASSSQQGFGYEQYF.

This clonotype has ten or more counts. The V gene is TRBV19, the J gene TRBJ1-1; no firm D call. V dropped 3 bases and J dropped 10 bases, with 12 bases sitting between them. Germline CDR1 and CDR2: LNHDA and SQIVND (reference sequence). The CDR3 extends over 12 amino acids. The CDR3 coding sequence is TGTGCCAGTAGTATTACGGGATCGCTAGCTTTCTTT. Translated: CASSITGSLAFF.

At least ten counts were recorded for this clonotype. The V and J genes are TRBV25-1 and TRBJ2-5; 11 bases align to TRBD2. This CDR3 is built from 17 residues. V lost 1 base, J lost 1 base, and 5 bases stayed unmatched. In germline, CDR1 is MGHDK, CDR2 SYGVNS. CDR3 DNA: TGTGCCAGCAGTGAATCAGCTAGCGGGGGGCCCCAAGAGACCCAGTACTTC. Its protein product is CASSESASGGPQETQYF.

Here the CDR3 reads CASREYETGELFF. As DNA, the CDR3 is TGTGCCAGCAGGGAGTACGAGACCGGGGAGCTGTTTTTT. This chain links TRBV6-1 with TRBJ2-2; D not certain. Trimming took 6 bases from V and 5 from J, leaving 10 bases between them. This CDR3 contains 13 residues. The germline V gene encodes CDR1 MNHNS and CDR2 SASEGT.

This clonotype was counted ten times or more. This rearrangement joins TRBV6-1 to TRBJ1-1; TRBD1 might be the D (5 bases). Trimming removed 10 bases from V and 3 bases from J, with 12 bases in between. This CDR3 has 12 amino acids. The V gene's germline CDR1 is MNHNS and CDR2 SASEGT. The DNA of the CDR3 is TGTGCCACTACGAGAGGGGACACTGAAGCTTTCTTT. This encodes CATTRGDTEAFF.

This clonotype turned up a few times. This chain uses TRBV6-5 with TRBJ1-1; a weak D match, TRBD1 (5 bases). The CDR3 is 14 residues long. Trimming took 1 base from V and 0 from J, leaving 6 bases between them. Germline V gene lookup returns CDR1 MNHEY and CDR2 SVGAGI. The CDR3 nucleotides read TGTGCCAGCAGTTACTTAGGGGTGAACACTGAAGCTTTCTTT. Translation gives CASSYLGVNTEAFF.

This clonotype has ten or more counts. CDR3 sequence reads: CASSLYRYYEQYF. CDR3 nucleotide sequence: TGTGCCAGCAGCTTATACAGGTACTACGAGCAGTACTTC. The rearrangement uses TRBV11-2 and TRBJ2-7, with D possibly TRBD1 on 5 matching bases. The V end was cut by 2 bases, the J end by 3 bases, with 8 bases between. The CDR3 contains 13 residues. Germline CDR1 and CDR2: SGHAT and FQNNGV.

This clonotype has a count of ten or more. V usage is TRBV3-1 and J usage is TRBJ2-5; D is possibly TRBD1 or TRBD2 (5 bases each). The CDR3 runs 14 residues. Trimming cost V 3 bases and J 5 bases, with 13 bases left between them. In germline, CDR1 is LGHDT, CDR2 YNNKEL (reference sequence). In nucleotides, the CDR3 is TGTGCCAGCAGCCATCCGGGGCGTAGGGAGACCCAGTACTTC. Its translation is CASSHPGRRETQYF.

This clonotype was found many times. The chain carries TRBV6-5 and TRBJ1-3; D remains unclear. V gave up 2 bases and J gave up 1 base, with 6 bases separating them. The germline V gene encodes CDR1 MNHEY and CDR2 SVGAGI. This CDR3 has 14 amino acids. This CDR3 is CASSYGRSGNTIYF. Here the CDR3 DNA reads TGTGCCAGCAGTTACGGGAGATCTGGAAACACCATATATTTT.

The V gene is TRBV12-3 or TRBV12-4, the J gene TRBJ1-1; D gene unclear. This CDR3 has 14 amino acids. Trimming took 4 bases from V and 3 from J, leaving 12 bases between them. Written as DNA, the CDR3 is TGTGCCAGCAGTTCCCCCCCAGAGTACACTGAAGCTTTCTTT. It encodes CASSSPPEYTEAFF.